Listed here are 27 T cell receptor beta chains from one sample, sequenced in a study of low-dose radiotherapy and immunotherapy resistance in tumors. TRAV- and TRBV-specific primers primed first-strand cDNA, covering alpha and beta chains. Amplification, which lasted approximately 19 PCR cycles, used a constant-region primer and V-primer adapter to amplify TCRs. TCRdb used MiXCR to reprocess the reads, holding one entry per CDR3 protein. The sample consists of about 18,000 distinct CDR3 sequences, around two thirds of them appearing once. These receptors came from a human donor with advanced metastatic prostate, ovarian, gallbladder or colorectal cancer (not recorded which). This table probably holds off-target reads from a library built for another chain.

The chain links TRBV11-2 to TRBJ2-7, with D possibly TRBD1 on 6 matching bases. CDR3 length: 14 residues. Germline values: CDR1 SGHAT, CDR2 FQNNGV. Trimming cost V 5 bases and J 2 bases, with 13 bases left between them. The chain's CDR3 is CASSERTAAYEQYF. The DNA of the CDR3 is TGTGCCAGCAGCGAGAGGACAGCAGCCTACGAGCAGTACTTC.

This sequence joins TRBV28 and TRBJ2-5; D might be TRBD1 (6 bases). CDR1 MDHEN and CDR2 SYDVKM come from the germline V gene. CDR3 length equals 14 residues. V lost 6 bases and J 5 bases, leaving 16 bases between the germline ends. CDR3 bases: TGTGCCAGCAGGCTACCGGGACAATCGGAGACCCAGTACTTC. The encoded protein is CASRLPGQSETQYF.

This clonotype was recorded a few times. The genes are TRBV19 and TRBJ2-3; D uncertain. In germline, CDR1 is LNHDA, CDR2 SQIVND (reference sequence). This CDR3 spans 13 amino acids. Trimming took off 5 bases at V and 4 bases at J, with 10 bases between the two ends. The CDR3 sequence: CASSELVADTQYF. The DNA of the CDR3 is TGTGCCAGTAGTGAATTAGTTGCAGATACGCAGTATTTT.

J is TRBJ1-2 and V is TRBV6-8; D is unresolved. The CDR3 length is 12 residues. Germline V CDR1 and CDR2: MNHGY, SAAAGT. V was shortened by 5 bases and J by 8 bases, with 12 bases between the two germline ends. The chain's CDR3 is CASSGLPIGYTF. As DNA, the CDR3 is TGTGCCAGCAGTGGTTTACCGATCGGCTACACCTTC.

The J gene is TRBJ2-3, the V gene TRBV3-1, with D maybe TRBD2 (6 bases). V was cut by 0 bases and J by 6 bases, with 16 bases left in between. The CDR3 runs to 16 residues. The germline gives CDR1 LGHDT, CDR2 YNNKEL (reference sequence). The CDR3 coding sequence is TGTGCCAGCAGCCAAGATCGTGGAGGGATCTCCGATACGCAGTATTTT. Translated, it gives CASSQDRGGISDTQYF.

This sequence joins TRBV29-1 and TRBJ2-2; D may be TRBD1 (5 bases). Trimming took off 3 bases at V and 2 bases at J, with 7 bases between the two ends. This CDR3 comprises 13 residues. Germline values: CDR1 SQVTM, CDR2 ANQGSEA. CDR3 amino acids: CSVDGQNTGELFF. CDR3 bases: TGCAGCGTTGACGGACAAAACACCGGGGAGCTGTTTTTT.

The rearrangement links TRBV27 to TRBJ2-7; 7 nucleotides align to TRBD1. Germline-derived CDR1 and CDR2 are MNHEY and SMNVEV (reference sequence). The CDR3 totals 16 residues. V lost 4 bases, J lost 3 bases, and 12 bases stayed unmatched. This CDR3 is CASSSQPTGTDYEQYF. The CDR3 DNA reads TGTGCCAGCAGTTCCCAGCCAACCGGGACAGACTACGAGCAGTACTTC.

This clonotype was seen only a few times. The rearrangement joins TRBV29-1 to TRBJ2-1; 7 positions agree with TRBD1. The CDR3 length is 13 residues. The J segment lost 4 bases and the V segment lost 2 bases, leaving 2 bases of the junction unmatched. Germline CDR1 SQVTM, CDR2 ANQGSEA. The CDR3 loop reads CSVETTGYNEQFF. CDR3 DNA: TGCAGCGTTGAAACGACAGGGTACAATGAGCAGTTCTTC.

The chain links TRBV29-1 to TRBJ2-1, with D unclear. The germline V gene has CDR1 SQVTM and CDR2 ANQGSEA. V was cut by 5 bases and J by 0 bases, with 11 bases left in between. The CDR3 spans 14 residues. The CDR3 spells CSVMTASSYNEQFF. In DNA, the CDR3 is TGCAGCGTTATGACGGCGAGCTCCTACAATGAGCAGTTCTTC.

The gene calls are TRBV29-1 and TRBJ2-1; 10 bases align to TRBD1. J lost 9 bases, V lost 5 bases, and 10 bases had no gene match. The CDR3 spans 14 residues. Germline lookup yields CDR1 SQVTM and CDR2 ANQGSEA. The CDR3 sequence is CSVYLRTGGIEQFF. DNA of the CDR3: TGCAGCGTTTACCTGCGGACAGGGGGTATTGAGCAGTTCTTC.

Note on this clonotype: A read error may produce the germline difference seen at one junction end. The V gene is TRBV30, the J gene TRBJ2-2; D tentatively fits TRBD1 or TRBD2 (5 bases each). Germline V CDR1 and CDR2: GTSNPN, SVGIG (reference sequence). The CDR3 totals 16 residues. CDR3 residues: CARSGTSDPNTGEPFF. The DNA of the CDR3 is TGTGCCCGATCCGGGACGTCGGATCCGAACACCGGGGAGCCGTTTTTT.

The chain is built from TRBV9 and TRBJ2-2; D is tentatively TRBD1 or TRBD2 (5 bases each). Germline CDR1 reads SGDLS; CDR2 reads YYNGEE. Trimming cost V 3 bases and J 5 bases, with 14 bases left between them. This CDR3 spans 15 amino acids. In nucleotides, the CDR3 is TGTGCCAGCAGCGGATGGGACGGTGGGACCGGGGAGCTGTTTTTT. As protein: CASSGWDGGTGELFF.

The CDR3 sequence: CASSSLREGMGNEQFF. CDR3 sequence (DNA): TGTGCCAGCAGCTCCCTAAGAGAGGGCATGGGGAATGAGCAGTTCTTC. This chain connects TRBV7-8 to TRBJ2-1, with a tentative D call TRBD2 (5 bases). V lost 4 bases, J lost 7 bases, and 20 bases lay in between. Germline loops: CDR1 SGHVS, CDR2 FQNEAQ. The CDR3 is 16 amino acids.

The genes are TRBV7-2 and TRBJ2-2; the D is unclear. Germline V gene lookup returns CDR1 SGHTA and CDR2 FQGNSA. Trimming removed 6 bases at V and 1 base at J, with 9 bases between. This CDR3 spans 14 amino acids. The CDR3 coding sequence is TGTGCCAGCAGTTGGGCCCGGAACACCGGGGAGCTGTTTTTT. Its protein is CASSWARNTGELFF.

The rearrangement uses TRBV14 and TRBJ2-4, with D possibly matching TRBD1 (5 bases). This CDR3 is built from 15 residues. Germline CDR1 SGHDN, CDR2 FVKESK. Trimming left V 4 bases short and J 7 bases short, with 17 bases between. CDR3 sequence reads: CASSPGLLSRNIQYF. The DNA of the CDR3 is TGTGCCAGCAGCCCAGGGTTATTGAGTAGGAACATTCAGTACTTC.

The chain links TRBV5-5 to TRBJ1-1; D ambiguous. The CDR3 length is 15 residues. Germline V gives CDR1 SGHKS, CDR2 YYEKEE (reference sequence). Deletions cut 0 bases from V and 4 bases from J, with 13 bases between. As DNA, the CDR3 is TGTGCCAGCAGCTTGGATATGGGGAGGTCCACTGAAGCTTTCTTT. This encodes CASSLDMGRSTEAFF. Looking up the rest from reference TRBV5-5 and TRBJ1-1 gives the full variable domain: DAGVTQSPTHLIKTRGQQVTLRCSPISGHKSVSWYQQVLGQGPQFIFQYYEKEERGRGNFPDRFSARQFPNYSSELNVNALLLGDSALYLCASSLDMGRSTEAFFGQGTRLTVV.

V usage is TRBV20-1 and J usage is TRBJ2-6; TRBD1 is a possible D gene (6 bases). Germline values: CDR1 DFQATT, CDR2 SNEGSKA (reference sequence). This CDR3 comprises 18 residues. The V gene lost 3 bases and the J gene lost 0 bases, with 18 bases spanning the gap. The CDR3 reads CSARAARTVSSGANVLTF. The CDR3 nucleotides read TGCAGTGCTAGGGCGGCACGGACAGTTAGCTCTGGGGCCAACGTCCTGACTTTC.

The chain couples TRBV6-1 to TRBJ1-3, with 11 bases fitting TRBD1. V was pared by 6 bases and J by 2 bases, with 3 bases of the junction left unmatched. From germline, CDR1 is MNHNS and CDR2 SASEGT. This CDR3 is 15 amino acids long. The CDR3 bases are TGTGCCAGCAGGGGACAGGGGGTCGCTGGAAACACCATATATTTT. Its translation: CASRGQGVAGNTIYF.

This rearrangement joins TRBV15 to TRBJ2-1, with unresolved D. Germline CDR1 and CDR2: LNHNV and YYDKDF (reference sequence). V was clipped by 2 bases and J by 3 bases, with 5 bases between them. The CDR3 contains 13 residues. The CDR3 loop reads CATSRQGYNEQFF. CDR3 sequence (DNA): TGTGCCACCAGCAGACAAGGCTACAATGAGCAGTTCTTC.

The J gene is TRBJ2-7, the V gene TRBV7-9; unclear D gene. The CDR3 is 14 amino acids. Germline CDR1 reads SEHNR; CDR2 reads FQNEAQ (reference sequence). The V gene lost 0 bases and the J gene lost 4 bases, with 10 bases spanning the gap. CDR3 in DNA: TGTGCCAGCAGCTTAGCGCTCCCAACATACGAGCAGTACTTC. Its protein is CASSLALPTYEQYF.

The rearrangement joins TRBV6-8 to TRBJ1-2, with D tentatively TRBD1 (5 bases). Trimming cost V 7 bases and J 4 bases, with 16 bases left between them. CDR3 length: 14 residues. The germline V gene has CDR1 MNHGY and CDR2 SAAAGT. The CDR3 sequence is CASTTTGTPYGYTF. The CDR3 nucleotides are TGTGCCAGCACCACAACCGGGACGCCCTATGGCTACACCTTC.

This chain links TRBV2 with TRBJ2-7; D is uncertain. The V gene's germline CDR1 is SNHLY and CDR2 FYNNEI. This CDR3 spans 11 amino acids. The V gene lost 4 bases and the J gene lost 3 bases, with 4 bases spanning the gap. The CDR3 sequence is CASSGYYEQYF. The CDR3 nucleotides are TGTGCCAGCAGTGGCTACTACGAGCAGTACTTC.

The CDR3 sequence is CAAKQRGMSNQPQHF. CDR3 coding DNA: TGTGCCGCAAAGCAGCGGGGGATGAGCAATCAGCCCCAGCATTTT. J is TRBJ1-5 and V is TRBV28, with D tentatively TRBD1 (5 bases). The CDR3 has 15 residues. The germline V gene has CDR1 MDHEN and CDR2 SYDVKM. V gave up 11 bases and J gave up 1 base, with 18 bases separating them. Supplemented by reference TRBV28 and TRBJ1-5, the full variable domain reads DVKVTQSSRYLVKRTGEKVFLECVQDMDHENMFWYRQDPGLGLRLIYFSYDVKMKEKGDIPEGYSVSREKKERFSLILESASTNQTSMYLCAAKQRGMSNQPQHFGDGTRLSIL.

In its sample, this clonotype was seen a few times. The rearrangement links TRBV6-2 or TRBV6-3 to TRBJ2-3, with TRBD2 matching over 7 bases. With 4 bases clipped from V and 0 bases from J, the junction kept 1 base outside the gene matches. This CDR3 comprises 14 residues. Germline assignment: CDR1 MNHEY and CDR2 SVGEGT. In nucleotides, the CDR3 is TGTGCCAGCAGTTTGGGAGGGAGCACAGATACGCAGTATTTT. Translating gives CASSLGGSTDTQYF.

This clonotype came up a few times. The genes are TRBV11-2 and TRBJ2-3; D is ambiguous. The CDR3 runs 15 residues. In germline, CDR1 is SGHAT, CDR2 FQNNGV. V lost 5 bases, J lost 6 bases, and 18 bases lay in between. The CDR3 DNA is TGTGCCAGCAGCCCAGAGGACCGAAGTTGGGATACGCAGTATTTT. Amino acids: CASSPEDRSWDTQYF.

In DNA form, the CDR3 reads TGCAGTGCTAGAGATAACGGGGGCCGGGGTCAGCCCCAGCATTTT. Protein sequence: CSARDNGGRGQPQHF. The chain joins TRBV20-1 to TRBJ1-5; a weak D match, TRBD1 (6 bases). The CDR3 consists of 15 residues. In germline, CDR1 is DFQATT, CDR2 SNEGSKA (reference sequence). Trimming left V 0 bases short and J 6 bases short, with 15 bases between.

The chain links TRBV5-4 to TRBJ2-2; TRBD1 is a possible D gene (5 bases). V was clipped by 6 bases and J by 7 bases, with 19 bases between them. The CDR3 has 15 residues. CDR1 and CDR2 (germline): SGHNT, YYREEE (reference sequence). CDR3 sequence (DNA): TGTGCCAGCACTTCCTCCAGGGCTTATAACGGGGAGCTGTTTTTT. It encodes CASTSSRAYNGELFF.